The T cell receptor (beta chain) described here comes from a study of PD-1 blockade in classical Hodgkin lymphoma. Study observations and caveats: Relapsed/refractory patients reportedly had lower baseline diversity than newly diagnosed patients. The CD4+ diversity rise by C4D1 was clearest in complete responders. Patients with an early start, nivolumab under 1 year after ASCT, were excluded. The diversity seen at baseline in complete responders resembled that of newly diagnosed patients.

TCRdb's copy holds only in-frame clones and misses some; the assay was immunoSEQ multiplex PCR. The sample has about 39,000 clones, around 80% seen once. The J segment lost 1 base and the V segment lost 3 bases, leaving 2 bases of the junction unmatched. The germline V gene has CDR1 KGHSH and CDR2 LQKENI. The CDR3 length is 15 residues. The time point denotes: cycle 4 day 1 (C4D1), after 5 to 7 weeks of nivolumab. Brentuximab vedotin exposure varied, and every patient relapsed after autologous stem cell transplantation. This clone was counted a single time. What it recognizes is unknown. The starting material was peripheral blood mononuclear cells (PBMCs), obtained before the fourth cycle of nivolumab. The clonotype originates from a human donor with classical Hodgkin lymphoma. V gene TRBV18 combines with J gene TRBJ2-1; 8 bases match TRBD1. The CDR3: CASSPRQGSYNEQFF. Written as DNA, the CDR3 is TGTGCCAGCTCACCCAGACAGGGGTCCTACAATGAGCAGTTCTTC.